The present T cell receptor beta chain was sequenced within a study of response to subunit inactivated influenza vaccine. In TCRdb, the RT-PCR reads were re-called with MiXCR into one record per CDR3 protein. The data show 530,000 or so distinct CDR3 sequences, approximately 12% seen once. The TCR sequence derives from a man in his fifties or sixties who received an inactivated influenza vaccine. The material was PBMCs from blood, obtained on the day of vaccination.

CDR3 loop: CSARLAGDEQYF. In nucleotides, the CDR3 is TGCAGTGCTAGACTAGCGGGGGATGAGCAGTACTTC. This chain connects TRBV20-1 to TRBJ2-7, with 10 bases aligning to TRBD2. V was pared by 2 bases and J by 7 bases, with 2 bases of the junction left unmatched. The CDR3 is made up of 12 amino acids. CDR1 is DFQATT and CDR2 is SNEGSKA in the germline V gene (reference sequence).